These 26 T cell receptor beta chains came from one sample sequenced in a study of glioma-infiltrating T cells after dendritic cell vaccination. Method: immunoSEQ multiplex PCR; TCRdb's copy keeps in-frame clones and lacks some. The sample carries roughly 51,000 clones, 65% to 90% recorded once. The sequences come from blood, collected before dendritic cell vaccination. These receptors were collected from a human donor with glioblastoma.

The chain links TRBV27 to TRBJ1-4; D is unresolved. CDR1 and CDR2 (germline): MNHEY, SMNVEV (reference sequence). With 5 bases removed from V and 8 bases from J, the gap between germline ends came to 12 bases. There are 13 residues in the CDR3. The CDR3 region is CASSPGFREKLFF. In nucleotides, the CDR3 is TGTGCCAGCAGTCCCGGATTCAGGGAAAAACTGTTTTTT.

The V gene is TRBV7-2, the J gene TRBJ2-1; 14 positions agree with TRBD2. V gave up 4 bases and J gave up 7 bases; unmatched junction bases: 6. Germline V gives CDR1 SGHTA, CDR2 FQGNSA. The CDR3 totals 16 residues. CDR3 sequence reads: CASSSKTSGGANEQFF. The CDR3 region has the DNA TGTGCCAGCAGCTCGAAGACTAGCGGGGGGGCAAATGAGCAGTTCTTC.

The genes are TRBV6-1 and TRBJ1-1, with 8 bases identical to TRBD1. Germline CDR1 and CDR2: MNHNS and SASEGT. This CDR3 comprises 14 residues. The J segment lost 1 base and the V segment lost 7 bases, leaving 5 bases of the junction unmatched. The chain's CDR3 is CASTRTGTNTEAFF. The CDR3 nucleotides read TGTGCCAGCACCCGGACAGGGACGAACACTGAAGCTTTCTTT.

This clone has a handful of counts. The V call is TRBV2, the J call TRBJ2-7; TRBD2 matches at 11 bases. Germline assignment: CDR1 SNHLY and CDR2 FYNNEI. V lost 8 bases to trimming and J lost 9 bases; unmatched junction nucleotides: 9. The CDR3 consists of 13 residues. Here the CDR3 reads CASEDSGRAAQYF. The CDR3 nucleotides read TGTGCCAGCGAGGATAGCGGGAGGGCGGCGCAGTACTTC.

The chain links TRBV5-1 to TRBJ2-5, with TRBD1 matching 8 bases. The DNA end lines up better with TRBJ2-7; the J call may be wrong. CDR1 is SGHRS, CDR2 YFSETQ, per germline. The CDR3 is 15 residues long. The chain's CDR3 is CASSLGQGASYEQYF. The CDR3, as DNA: TGCGCCAGCAGCCTAGGCCAGGGGGCCTCCTACGAGCAGTACTTC.

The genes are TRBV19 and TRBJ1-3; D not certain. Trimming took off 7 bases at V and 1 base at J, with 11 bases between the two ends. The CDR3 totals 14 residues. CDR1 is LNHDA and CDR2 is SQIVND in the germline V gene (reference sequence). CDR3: CASTERGSGNTIYF. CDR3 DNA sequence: TGTGCCAGTACCGAGCGGGGATCTGGAAACACCATATATTTT. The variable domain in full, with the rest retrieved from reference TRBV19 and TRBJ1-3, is DGGITQSPKYLFRKEGQNVTLSCEQNLNHDAMYWYRQDPGQGLRLIYYSQIVNDFQKGDIAEGYSVSREKKESFPLTVTSAQKNPTAFYLCASTERGSGNTIYFGEGSWLTVV.

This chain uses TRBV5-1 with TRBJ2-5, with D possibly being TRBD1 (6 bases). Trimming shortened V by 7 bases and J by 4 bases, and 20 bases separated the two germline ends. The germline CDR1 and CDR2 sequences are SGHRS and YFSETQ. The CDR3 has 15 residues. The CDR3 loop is CASLLGTQGRETQYF. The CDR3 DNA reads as TGCGCCAGCCTTCTAGGGACCCAGGGGAGAGAGACCCAGTACTTC.

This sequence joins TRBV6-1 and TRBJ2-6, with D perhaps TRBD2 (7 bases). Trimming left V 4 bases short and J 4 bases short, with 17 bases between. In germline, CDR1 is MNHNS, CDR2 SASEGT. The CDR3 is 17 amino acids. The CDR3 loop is CASSGLDGGPGANVLTF. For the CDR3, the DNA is TGTGCCAGCAGTGGCTTGGACGGGGGGCCCGGGGCCAACGTCCTGACTTTC.

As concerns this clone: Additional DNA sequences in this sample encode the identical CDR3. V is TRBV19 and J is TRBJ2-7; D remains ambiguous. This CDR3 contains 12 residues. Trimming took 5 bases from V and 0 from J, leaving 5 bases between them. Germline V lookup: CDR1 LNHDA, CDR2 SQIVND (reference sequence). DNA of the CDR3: TGTGCCAGTAGTCCGAGCTCCTACGAGCAGTACTTC. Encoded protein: CASSPSSYEQYF.

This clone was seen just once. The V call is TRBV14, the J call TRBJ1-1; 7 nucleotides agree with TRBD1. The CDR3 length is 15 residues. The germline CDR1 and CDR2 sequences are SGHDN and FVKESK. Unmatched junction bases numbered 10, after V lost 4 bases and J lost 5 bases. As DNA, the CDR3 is TGTGCCAGCAGCCGACGAGGGGGCATGGGGACTGAAGCTTTCTTT. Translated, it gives CASSRRGGMGTEAFF.

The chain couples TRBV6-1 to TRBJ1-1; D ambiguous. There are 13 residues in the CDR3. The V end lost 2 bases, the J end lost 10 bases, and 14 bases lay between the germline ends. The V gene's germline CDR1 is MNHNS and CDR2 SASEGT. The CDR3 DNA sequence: TGTGCCAGCAGTGAATTATTTACTGAAGTAGCTTTCTTT. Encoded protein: CASSELFTEVAFF.

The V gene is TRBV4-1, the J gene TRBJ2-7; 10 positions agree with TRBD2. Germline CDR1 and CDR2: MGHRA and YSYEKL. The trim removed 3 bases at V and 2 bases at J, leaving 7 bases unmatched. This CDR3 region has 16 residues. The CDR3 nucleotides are TGCGCCAGCAGCCACCTCGGACTAGCGGTCCCCTACGAGCAGTACTTC. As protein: CASSHLGLAVPYEQYF.

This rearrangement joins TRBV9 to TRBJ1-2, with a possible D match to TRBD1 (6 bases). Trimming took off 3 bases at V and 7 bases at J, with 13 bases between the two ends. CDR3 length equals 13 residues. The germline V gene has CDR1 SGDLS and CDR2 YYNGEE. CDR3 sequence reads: CASSDLGGLGYTF. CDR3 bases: TGTGCCAGCAGCGACCTAGGGGGTCTTGGCTACACCTTC.

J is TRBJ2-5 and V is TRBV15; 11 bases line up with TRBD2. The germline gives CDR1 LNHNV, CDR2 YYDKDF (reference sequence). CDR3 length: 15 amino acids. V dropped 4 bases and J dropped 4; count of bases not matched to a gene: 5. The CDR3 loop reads CATSTGLAALETQYF. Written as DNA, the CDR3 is TGTGCCACCAGCACGGGACTAGCGGCTCTAGAGACCCAGTACTTC. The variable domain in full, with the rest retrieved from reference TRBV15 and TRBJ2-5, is DAMVIQNPRYQVTQFGKPVTLSCSQTLNHNVMYWYQQKSSQAPKLLFHYYDKDFNNEADTPDNFQSRRPNTSFCFLDIRSPGLGDTAMYLCATSTGLAALETQYFGPGTRLLVL.

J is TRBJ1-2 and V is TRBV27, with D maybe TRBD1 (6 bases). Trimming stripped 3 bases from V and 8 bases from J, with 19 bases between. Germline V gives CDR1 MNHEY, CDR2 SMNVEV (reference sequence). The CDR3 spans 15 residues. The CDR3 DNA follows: TGTGCCAGCAGTTTCCTCGAGGGGATCCAGGGGGGCTACACCTTC. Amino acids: CASSFLEGIQGGYTF.

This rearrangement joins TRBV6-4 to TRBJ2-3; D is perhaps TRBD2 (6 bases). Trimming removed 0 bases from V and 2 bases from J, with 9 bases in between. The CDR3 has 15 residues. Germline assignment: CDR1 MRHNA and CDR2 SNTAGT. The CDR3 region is CASSDSRTITDTQYF. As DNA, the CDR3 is TGTGCCAGCAGTGACTCGAGGACTATCACAGATACGCAGTATTTT.

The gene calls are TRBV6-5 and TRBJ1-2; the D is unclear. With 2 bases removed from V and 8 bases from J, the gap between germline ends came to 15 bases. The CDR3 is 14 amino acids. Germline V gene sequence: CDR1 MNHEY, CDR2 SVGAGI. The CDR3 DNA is TGTGCCAGCAGTTACATCCCCCTTAGTTGGGGCTACACCTTC. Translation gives CASSYIPLSWGYTF.

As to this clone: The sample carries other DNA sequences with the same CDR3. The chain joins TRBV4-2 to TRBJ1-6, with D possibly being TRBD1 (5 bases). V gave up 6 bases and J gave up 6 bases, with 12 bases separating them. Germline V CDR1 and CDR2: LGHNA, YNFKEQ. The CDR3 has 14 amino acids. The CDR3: CASRMTDLNSPLHF. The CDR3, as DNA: TGTGCCAGCAGAATGACAGATCTTAATTCACCCCTCCACTTT.

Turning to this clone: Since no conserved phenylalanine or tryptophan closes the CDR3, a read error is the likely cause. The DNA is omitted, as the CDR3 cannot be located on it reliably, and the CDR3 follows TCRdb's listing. The CDR3 loop is CASSEKTRPGHI. This chain links TRBV6-1 with TRBJ2-7; the listed D gene, TRBD1, was not tested against the DNA. Germline V lookup: CDR1 MNHNS, CDR2 SASEGT. The CDR3 sequence runs 12 residues, both termini included.

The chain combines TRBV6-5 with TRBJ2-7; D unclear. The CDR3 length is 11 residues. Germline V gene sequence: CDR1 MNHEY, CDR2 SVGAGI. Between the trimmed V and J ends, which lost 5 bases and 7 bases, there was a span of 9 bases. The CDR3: CASSQLGEQYF. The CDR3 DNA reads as TGTGCCAGCAGTCAACTCGGGGAGCAGTACTTC.

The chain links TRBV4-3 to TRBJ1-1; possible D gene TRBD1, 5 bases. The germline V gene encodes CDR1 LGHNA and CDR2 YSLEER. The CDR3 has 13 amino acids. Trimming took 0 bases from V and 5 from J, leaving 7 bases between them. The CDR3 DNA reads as TGCGCCAGCAGCCAAGAGACAGCTACTGAAGCTTTCTTT. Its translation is CASSQETATEAFF.

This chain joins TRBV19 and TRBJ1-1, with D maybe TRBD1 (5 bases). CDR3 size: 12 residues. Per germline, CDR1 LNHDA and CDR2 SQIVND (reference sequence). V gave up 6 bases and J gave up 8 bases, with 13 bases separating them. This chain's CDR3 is CASRTGVGEAFF. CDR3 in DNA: TGTGCCAGTAGAACGGGGGTTGGGGAAGCTTTCTTT.

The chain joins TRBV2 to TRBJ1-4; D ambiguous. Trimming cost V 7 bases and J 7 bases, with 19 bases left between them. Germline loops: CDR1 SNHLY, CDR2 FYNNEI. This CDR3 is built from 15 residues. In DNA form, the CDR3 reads TGTGCCAGCAAGGTTGAGGTTCGCGGGCGTGAAAAACTGTTTTTT. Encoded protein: CASKVEVRGREKLFF. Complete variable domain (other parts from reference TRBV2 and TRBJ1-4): EPEVTQTPSHQVTQMGQEVILRCVPISNHLYFYWYRQILGQKVEFLVSFYNNEISEKSEIFDDQFSVERPDGSNFTLKIRSTKLEDSAMYFCASKVEVRGREKLFFGSGTQLSVL.

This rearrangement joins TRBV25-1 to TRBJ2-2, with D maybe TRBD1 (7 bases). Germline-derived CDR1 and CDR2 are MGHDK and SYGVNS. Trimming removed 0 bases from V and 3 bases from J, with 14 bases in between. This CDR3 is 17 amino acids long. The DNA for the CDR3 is TGTGCCAGCAGTGAATACACCGCAGGGGGGTACACCGGGGAGCTGTTTTTT. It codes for CASSEYTAGGYTGELFF.

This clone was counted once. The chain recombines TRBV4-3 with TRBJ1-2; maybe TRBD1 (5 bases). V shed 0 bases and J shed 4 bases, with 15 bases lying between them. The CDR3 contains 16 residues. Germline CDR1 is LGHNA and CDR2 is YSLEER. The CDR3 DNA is TGCGCCAGCAGCCAAGATTGGGACTCTCTGTCCTATGGCTACACCTTC. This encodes CASSQDWDSLSYGYTF.

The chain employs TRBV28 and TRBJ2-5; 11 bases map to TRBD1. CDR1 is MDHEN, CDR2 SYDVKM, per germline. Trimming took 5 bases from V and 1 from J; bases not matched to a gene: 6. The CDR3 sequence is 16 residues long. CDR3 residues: CASSPTGTGGQETQYF. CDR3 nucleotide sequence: TGTGCCAGCAGTCCCACCGGGACAGGGGGCCAAGAGACCCAGTACTTC.